These 14 T cell receptor beta chains came from one sample sequenced in a study of blood T cell repertoires in COVID-19. Sequencing used immunoSEQ multiplex PCR; TCRdb keeps in-frame clones, though not all of them. Found here are approximately 140,000 clones, roughly 91% of them singletons; the top ten hold roughly 18%. Sample: peripheral blood. The receptors derive from a middle-aged man with active or convalescent COVID-19.

The chain has TRBV5-6 and TRBJ2-1, with a tentative D call TRBD1 (6 bases). V gave up 0 bases and J gave up 15 bases, with 13 bases separating them. Germline lookup yields CDR1 SGHDT and CDR2 YYEEEE. The CDR3 totals 12 residues. The CDR3 here is CASSLAVGGRFF. The CDR3 region has the DNA TGTGCCAGCAGCTTGGCGGTTGGGGGCCGGTTCTTC.

This clone was found many times. The chain links TRBV30 to TRBJ2-7, with 9 bases fitting TRBD1. CDR1 is GTSNPN, CDR2 SVGIG, per germline (reference sequence). The junction had 7 bases not matched to a gene; V was cut back by 3 bases and J by 7 bases. This CDR3 is built from 13 residues. The CDR3: CAWRTGGSWEQYF. In DNA, the CDR3 is TGTGCCTGGAGGACAGGGGGAAGTTGGGAGCAGTACTTC.

The chain employs TRBV24-1 and TRBJ2-1; TRBD2 is a possible D gene (5 bases). Trimming removed 7 bases at V and 5 bases at J, with 17 bases between. The CDR3 has 15 amino acids. Germline values: CDR1 KGHDR, CDR2 SFDVKD. The CDR3 loop is CATSSRPSGNNEQFF. In DNA, the CDR3 is TGTGCCACCAGCTCCCGGCCCTCGGGGAACAATGAGCAGTTCTTC.

Only one count was recorded for this clone. The V gene is TRBV19, the J gene TRBJ2-1, with 8 bases lining up with TRBD1. Per germline, CDR1 LNHDA and CDR2 SQIVND (reference sequence). V was pared by 8 bases and J by 4 bases, with 4 bases of the junction left unmatched. This CDR3 region has 13 residues. CDR3 residues: CASARTGYNEQFF. The CDR3 DNA follows: TGTGCCAGTGCCCGGACAGGGTACAATGAGCAGTTCTTC.

The chain joins TRBV20-1 to TRBJ1-5, with D possibly TRBD1 on 5 matching bases. From germline, CDR1 is DFQATT and CDR2 SNEGSKA (reference sequence). CDR3 length equals 14 residues. The V end was cut by 3 bases, the J end by 2 bases, with 11 bases between. For the CDR3, the DNA is TGCAGTGCTAGTTCTCCCAGGGGCAATCAGCCCCAGCATTTT. This translates into CSASSPRGNQPQHF.

This chain connects TRBV12-5 to TRBJ1-3, with D possibly matching TRBD1 (5 bases). Germline V gene lookup returns CDR1 LGHNT and CDR2 FRNRAP. V lost 0 bases and J 0 bases, leaving 12 bases between the germline ends. The CDR3 runs to 17 residues. The CDR3 bases are TGTGCTAGTGGTTTGGTAGCGCAGGGCGGCTCTGGAAACACCATATATTTT. Amino acids: CASGLVAQGGSGNTIYF.

The chain is built from TRBV29-1 and TRBJ1-2; no definite D call. Trimming left V 0 bases short and J 3 bases short, with 11 bases between. Germline-derived CDR1 and CDR2 are SQVTM and ANQGSEA. The CDR3 extends over 14 amino acids. CDR3 DNA: TGCAGCGTTGAAGAAACGGGTTTGGACTATGGCTACACCTTC. This codes for CSVEETGLDYGYTF.

The chain couples TRBV28 to TRBJ1-2; a possible D gene is TRBD1 (5 bases). V was pared by 8 bases and J by 5 bases, with 18 bases between. Germline loops: CDR1 MDHEN, CDR2 SYDVKM. This CDR3 has 14 residues. CDR3 loop: CASSGGGTRYGYTF. Written as DNA, the CDR3 is TGTGCCAGCTCCGGGGGAGGGACCCGATATGGCTACACCTTC.

The CDR3 coding sequence is TGTGCCAGCAGTTTACTTACTGAGGGTAGGTGGAACGAGCAGTACTTC. It encodes CASSLLTEGRWNEQYF. The chain links TRBV28 to TRBJ2-7, with D perhaps TRBD2 (5 bases). The germline V and J ends were trimmed by 2 bases and 5 bases, with 19 bases remaining between them. The CDR3 spans 16 residues. The germline CDR1 and CDR2 sequences are MDHEN and SYDVKM.

This clone was picked up one time. V gene TRBV5-5 combines with J gene TRBJ1-4, with D possibly TRBD1 on 5 matching bases. Germline V gene lookup returns CDR1 SGHKS and CDR2 YYEKEE (reference sequence). The V end lost 0 bases, the J end lost 4 bases, and 10 bases lay between the germline ends. The CDR3 is made up of 15 amino acids. CDR3 bases: TGTGCCAGCAGCTTGGCCGGTCAGGGTAATGAAAAACTGTTTTTT. It yields the protein CASSLAGQGNEKLFF.

The chain combines TRBV29-1 with TRBJ2-2; 8 bases map to TRBD2. Germline CDR1 SQVTM, CDR2 ANQGSEA. The CDR3 is made up of 17 amino acids. Unmatched junction bases numbered 7, after V lost 1 base and J lost 0 bases. The CDR3 sequence is CSVEGLAGAANTGELFF. Written as DNA, the CDR3 is TGCAGCGTTGAAGGTCTAGCGGGCGCCGCGAACACCGGGGAGCTGTTTTTT.

This clone was picked up a small number of times. J is TRBJ2-7 and V is TRBV5-1; D is unresolved. The CDR3 is 11 residues long. V lost 3 bases and J 9 bases, leaving 10 bases between the germline ends. CDR1 and CDR2 from the germline V gene are SGHRS and YFSETQ. CDR3 DNA sequence: TGCGCCAGCAGCTCGGCTAGTGTGCAGTACTTC. Its protein product is CASSSASVQYF. The full variable domain, completed using reference TRBV5-1 and TRBJ2-7, is KAGVTQTPRYLIKTRGQQVTLSCSPISGHRSVSWYQQTPGQGLQFLFEYFSETQRNKGNFPGRFSGRQFSNSRSEMNVSTLELGDSALYLCASSSASVQYFGPGTRLTVT.

The rearrangement links TRBV12-3 or TRBV12-4 to TRBJ2-3; TRBD1 might be the D (6 bases). This CDR3 comprises 13 residues. V lost 6 bases to trimming and J lost 2 bases, with 9 bases between them. Here the CDR3 reads CASRGDITDTQYF. For the CDR3, the DNA is TGTGCCAGCAGGGGGGACATCACAGATACGCAGTATTTT.

The V and J genes are TRBV2 and TRBJ2-7, with D possibly matching TRBD2 (6 bases). The germline V gene has CDR1 SNHLY and CDR2 FYNNEI. CDR3 length: 13 amino acids. Trimming pared 11 bases from V and 8 bases from J, leaving 22 bases between. The DNA for the CDR3 is TGTGCCCTATCACCCGGGAGCAACGTCCAGCAGTACTTC. Residues: CALSPGSNVQQYF. Drawing the rest from reference TRBV2 and TRBJ2-7, the complete variable domain is EPEVTQTPSHQVTQMGQEVILRCVPISNHLYFYWYRQILGQKVEFLVSFYNNEISEKSEIFDDQFSVERPDGSNFTLKIRSTKLEDSAMYFCALSPGSNVQQYFGPGTRLTVT.